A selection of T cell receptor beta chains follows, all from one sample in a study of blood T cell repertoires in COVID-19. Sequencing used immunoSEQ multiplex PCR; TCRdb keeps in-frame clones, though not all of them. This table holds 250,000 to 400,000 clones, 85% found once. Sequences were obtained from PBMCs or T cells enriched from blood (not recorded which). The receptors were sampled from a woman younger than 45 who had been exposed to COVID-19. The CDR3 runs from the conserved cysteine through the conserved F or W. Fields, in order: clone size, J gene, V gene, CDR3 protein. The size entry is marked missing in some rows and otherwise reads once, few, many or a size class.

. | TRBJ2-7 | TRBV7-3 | CASSPFQAGPYEQYF
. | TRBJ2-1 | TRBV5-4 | CASSFYAGGPHNEQFF
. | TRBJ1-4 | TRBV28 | CASSLPGVRELFF
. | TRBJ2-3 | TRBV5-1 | CASSLSGGTDTQYF
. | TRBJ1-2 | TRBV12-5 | CASGLASSGGANYGYTF
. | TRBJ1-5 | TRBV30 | CAWSTGGRYQPQHF
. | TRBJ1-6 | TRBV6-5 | CASNDQGPYNSPLHF
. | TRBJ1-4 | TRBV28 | CASSFGMTNEKLFF
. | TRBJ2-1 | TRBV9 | CASSVGISGGYNEQFF
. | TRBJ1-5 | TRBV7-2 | CASSLKTGQDNQPQHF
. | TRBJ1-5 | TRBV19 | CASSTIGAGNQPQHF
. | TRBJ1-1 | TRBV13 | CASSLRQDRITEAFF
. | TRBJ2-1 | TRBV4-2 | CASSQDLAEYNEQFF
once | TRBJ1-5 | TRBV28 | CASSFGGTGYQPQHF
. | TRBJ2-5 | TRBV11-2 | CASSWGRAETQYF
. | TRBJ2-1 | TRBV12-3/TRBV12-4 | CASSFANKNEQFF
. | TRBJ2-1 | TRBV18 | CASSSLAGDRYNEQFF
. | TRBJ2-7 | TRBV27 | CASSLSGGDYTEQYF
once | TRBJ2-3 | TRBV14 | CASSRGTGVTTDTQYF
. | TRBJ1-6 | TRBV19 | CASSIGGQSNSPLHF
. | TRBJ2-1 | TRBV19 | CASSIGTSGANEQFF
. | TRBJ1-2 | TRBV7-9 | CASSEGNRDGYTF
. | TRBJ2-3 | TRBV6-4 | CATGLPGTDTQYF
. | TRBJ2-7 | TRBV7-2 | CASSYSAYYYEQYF
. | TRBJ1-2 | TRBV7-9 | CASSLNSHRNYGYTF
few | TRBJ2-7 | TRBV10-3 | CAISSGTSGRGSYEQYF
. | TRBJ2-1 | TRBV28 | CASRYAVAEYNEQFF
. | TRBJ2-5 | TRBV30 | CAWSVQGGDETQYF
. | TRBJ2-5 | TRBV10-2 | CASSERASAQETQYF
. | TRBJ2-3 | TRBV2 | CASSGGLAGGPLTDTQYF
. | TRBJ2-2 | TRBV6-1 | CASSEAGLVAGELFF
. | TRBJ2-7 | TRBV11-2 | CASSNRLTSGAGGQYF
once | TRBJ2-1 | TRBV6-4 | CASSEGGGAGNEQFF
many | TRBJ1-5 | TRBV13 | CASSSTHESNQPQHF
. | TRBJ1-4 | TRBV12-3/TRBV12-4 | CASSLHAGKLFF
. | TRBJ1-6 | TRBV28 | CASSLRTAPLHF
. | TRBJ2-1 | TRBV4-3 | CASSQTTGINEQFF
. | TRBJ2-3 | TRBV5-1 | CASSSSSGGAADTQYF
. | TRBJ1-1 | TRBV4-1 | CASSQDEDTEAFF
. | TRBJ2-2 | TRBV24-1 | CATSDAPNRAGELFF
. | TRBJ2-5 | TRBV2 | CASMGIGLAQIQETQYF
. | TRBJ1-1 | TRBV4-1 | CASSQERDRPTEAFF
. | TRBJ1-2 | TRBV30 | CAWAIGGTVNNYGYTF
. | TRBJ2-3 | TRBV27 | CASSISSGVLTDTQYF
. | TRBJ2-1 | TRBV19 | CASSTQGGEQFF
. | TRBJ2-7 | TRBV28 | CASSGTGSYEQYF
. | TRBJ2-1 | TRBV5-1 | CASSITGGNEQFF
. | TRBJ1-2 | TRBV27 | CASSFSRTGHGYTF
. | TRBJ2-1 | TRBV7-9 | CASSSQRLSGRFYNEQFF
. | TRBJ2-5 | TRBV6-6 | CASTPAGTGGDETQYF
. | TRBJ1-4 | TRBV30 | CAWNAPGGASEKLFF
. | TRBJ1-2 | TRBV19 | CASSISVTVLRGYTF
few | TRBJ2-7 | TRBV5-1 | CASSSGIYEQYF
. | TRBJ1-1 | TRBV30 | CAWQHRGLFRNTEAFF
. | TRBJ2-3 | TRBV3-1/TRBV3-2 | CASSQGSSRGTQYF
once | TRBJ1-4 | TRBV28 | CASSGETNNEKLFF
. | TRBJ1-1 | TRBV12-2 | CASRPSGGTGAATRYTEAFF
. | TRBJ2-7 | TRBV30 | CAWSVASGYEQYF
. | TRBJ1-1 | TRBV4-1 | CASSKGQGVTEAFF